These 24 T cell receptor beta chains originate from one sample sequenced in a study of blood T cells in healthy people across ages. Using a J-beta primer mix together with a sample-barcoded 5' primer, a second PCR was run for roughly 7 to 11 cycles. Each CDR3 protein is one row after TCRdb ran MiXCR on the 5' RACE reads. The table records fewer than 750,000 distinct CDR3 sequences, over 40% of them present only once. The material sequenced was blood. These receptors originate from a woman aged 80 or over in good health.

The V and J genes are TRBV15 and TRBJ2-1; 10 positions agree with TRBD2. Trimming cost V 2 bases and J 11 bases; bases outside gene matches: 3. The germline CDR1 and CDR2 sequences are LNHNV and YYDKDF (reference sequence). The CDR3 has 13 residues. The DNA of the CDR3 is TGTGCCACCAGCAGACTAGCGGGAGAAAAGCAGTTCTTC. The encoded protein is CATSRLAGEKQFF.

This clonotype was seen many times. V gene TRBV3-1 combines with J gene TRBJ2-1, with D unresolved. From germline, CDR1 is LGHDT and CDR2 YNNKEL (reference sequence). Trimming took 0 bases from V and 6 from J, leaving 6 bases between them. The CDR3 runs to 13 residues. The CDR3 spells CASSQDRSNEQFF. As DNA, the CDR3 is TGTGCCAGCAGCCAAGATCGATCCAATGAGCAGTTCTTC.

The chain joins TRBV20-1 to TRBJ2-3; TRBD1 agrees at 9 bases. The CDR3 length is 15 residues. Germline V gives CDR1 DFQATT, CDR2 SNEGSKA (reference sequence). Losses at the gene ends were 2 bases for V and 5 bases for J; bases not matched to a gene: 8. The CDR3 DNA sequence: TGCAGTGCTAGAAACAGGGGGCAACTAGAAGATACGCAGTATTTT. It specifies CSARNRGQLEDTQYF.

There are a few counts of this clonotype. This rearrangement joins TRBV18 to TRBJ2-3, with D tentatively TRBD1 (6 bases). Deletions cut 6 bases from V and 5 bases from J, with 12 bases between. CDR1 is KGHSH and CDR2 is LQKENI in the germline V gene. The CDR3 extends over 13 amino acids. CDR3: CASSPTGLDTQYF. CDR3 coding DNA: TGTGCCAGCTCCCCAACAGGGCTAGATACGCAGTATTTT.

This clonotype has a handful of counts. This rearrangement joins TRBV2 to TRBJ2-3; D may correspond to TRBD1 or TRBD2 (5 bases each). Trimming removed 0 bases from V and 2 bases from J, with 6 bases in between. CDR1 SNHLY and CDR2 FYNNEI come from the germline V gene. The CDR3 has 14 residues. The CDR3 protein is CASSEAGATDTQYF. In DNA, the CDR3 is TGTGCCAGCAGTGAAGCCGGGGCCACAGATACGCAGTATTTT.

Details on this clonotype: A much bigger clone sits one base away, suggesting this may be a read error. The genes are TRBV5-1 and TRBJ1-1; D is ambiguous. Trimming stripped 3 bases from V and 4 bases from J, with 13 bases between. CDR1 is SGHRS and CDR2 is YFSETQ in the germline V gene. This CDR3 region has 14 residues. This CDR3 reads CASSWAAGFTEAFF. CDR3 bases: TGCGCCAGCAGCTGGGCCGCGGGATTCACTGAAGCTTTCTTT.

The chain is built from TRBV20-1 and TRBJ2-7; 7 bases match TRBD2. Trimming at V came to 2 bases and at J to 7 bases, leaving 17 bases not matched to a gene. The germline CDR1 and CDR2 sequences are DFQATT and SNEGSKA (reference sequence). This CDR3 has 16 residues. The CDR3 sequence is CSARRRERGLYNEQYF. DNA of the CDR3: TGCAGTGCTAGACGACGAGAGCGGGGTCTCTACAATGAGCAGTACTTC.

This chain joins TRBV3-1 and TRBJ1-1; D possibly corresponds to TRBD1 (5 bases). The V gene's germline CDR1 is LGHDT and CDR2 YNNKEL (reference sequence). The CDR3 spans 12 residues. Trimming removed 5 bases from V and 11 bases from J, with 15 bases in between. CDR3 amino acids: CASSAPEGTAFF. As DNA, the CDR3 is TGTGCCAGCAGCGCACCAGAGGGGACGGCTTTCTTT.

The chain recombines TRBV12-3 or TRBV12-4 with TRBJ2-5, with D possibly TRBD1 on 6 matching bases. V lost 5 bases and J 5 bases, leaving 15 bases between the germline ends. The CDR3 length is 14 residues. The CDR3 nucleotides read TGTGCCAGCAGTGCCAGGGGTTCCCGGGAGACCCAGTACTTC. It codes for CASSARGSRETQYF.

V gene TRBV3-1 combines with J gene TRBJ1-1; D perhaps matches TRBD1 (5 bases). Per germline, CDR1 LGHDT and CDR2 YNNKEL (reference sequence). Trimming took off 0 bases at V and 5 bases at J, with 25 bases between the two ends. This CDR3 is built from 19 residues. Written as DNA, the CDR3 is TGTGCCAGCAGCCAAGATAAGGAGGGGCCATATCTAGGGAATACTGAAGCTTTCTTT. Translating it yields CASSQDKEGPYLGNTEAFF.

This clonotype was counted ten times or more. The chain joins TRBV10-3 to TRBJ1-2; D is unclear. Germline assignment: CDR1 ENHRY and CDR2 SYGVKD. V lost 2 bases to trimming and J lost 4 bases, with 5 bases between them. The CDR3 is made up of 12 amino acids. The CDR3 reads CAISEVSYGYTF. The CDR3 DNA reads TGTGCCATCAGTGAGGTCAGCTATGGCTACACCTTC.

The chain employs TRBV12-3 or TRBV12-4 and TRBJ2-1; D unclear. V was clipped by 5 bases and J by 10 bases, with 15 bases between them. The CDR3 loop spans 13 amino acids. The CDR3 region is CASSPRWAGEQFF. CDR3 coding DNA: TGTGCCAGCAGTCCCCGATGGGCCGGAGAGCAGTTCTTC.

This clonotype was observed at least ten times. The V gene is TRBV10-3, the J gene TRBJ2-4; D may be TRBD1 (6 bases). Per the germline V gene, CDR1 is ENHRY and CDR2 is SYGVKD. The CDR3 is 15 residues long. V was pared by 5 bases and J by 0 bases, with 11 bases between. The CDR3 nucleotides read TGTGCCATCAGTCCAGGGGACGGAGCCAAAAACATTCAGTACTTC. It translates to CAISPGDGAKNIQYF.

The chain uses TRBV18 and TRBJ1-5; the match to TRBD1 covers 7 bases. V was clipped by 1 base and J by 9 bases; unmatched bases: 3. The CDR3 covers 13 residues. Germline V gene data show CDR1 as KGHSH and CDR2 as LQKENI. In nucleotides, the CDR3 is TGTGCCAGCTCACCACAACAGGGGTGGCCCCAGCATTTT. It codes for CASSPQQGWPQHF.

Regarding this clonotype: Its ends do not fully match the called genes, so a read error is possible. The chain couples TRBV12-3 or TRBV12-4 to TRBJ2-3, with 7 bases aligning to TRBD1. The CDR3 is made up of 14 amino acids. This CDR3 is CASSVVGGTDTRYF. The CDR3 region has the DNA TGTGCCAGCAGTGTAGTAGGGGGCACAGATACGCGGTATTTT.

The chain employs TRBV4-3 and TRBJ1-1; D is perhaps TRBD1 (6 bases). The CDR3 has 14 residues. Germline V CDR1 and CDR2: LGHNA, YSLEER. Trimming shortened V by 1 base and J by 5 bases, and 11 bases separated the two germline ends. CDR3 sequence reads: CASSQGAGETEAFF. In DNA form, the CDR3 reads TGCGCCAGCAGCCAAGGGGCAGGGGAGACTGAAGCTTTCTTT.

This clonotype was recorded a few times. The chain links TRBV4-1 to TRBJ2-1, with a tentative D call TRBD2 (6 bases). Trimming took off 0 bases at V and 3 bases at J, with 15 bases between the two ends. CDR3 length equals 17 residues. CDR1 is MGHRA and CDR2 is YSYEKL in the germline V gene. In DNA, the CDR3 is TGCGCCAGCAGCCAAGAAGGTGGTCTAGCGAGCTACAATGAGCAGTTCTTC. Its protein is CASSQEGGLASYNEQFF.

The CDR3 bases are TGTGCCAGCAGCCAAGAGGTATTGGGAAAGTACGAGCAGTACTTC. Amino acids: CASSQEVLGKYEQYF. V gene TRBV4-2 combines with J gene TRBJ2-7, with D unresolved. The germline V gene encodes CDR1 LGHNA and CDR2 YNFKEQ. Trimming took off 0 bases at V and 4 bases at J, with 13 bases between the two ends. This CDR3 has 15 residues.

This clonotype was counted many times. The chain recombines TRBV20-1 with TRBJ1-5, with a weak D call TRBD1 (5 bases). Trimming removed 5 bases from V and 7 bases from J, with 21 bases in between. CDR3 length: 15 residues. CDR1 is DFQATT and CDR2 is SNEGSKA in the germline V gene (reference sequence). CDR3 sequence reads: CSASLWTGGGQPQHF. The CDR3 nucleotides are TGCAGTGCTTCCCTTTGGACGGGTGGGGGACAGCCCCAGCATTTT.

This clonotype was counted a single time. The rearrangement links TRBV5-1 to TRBJ1-2; D is possibly TRBD1 (5 bases). V lost 2 bases and J lost 5, with 10 bases in between. The germline V gene encodes CDR1 SGHRS and CDR2 YFSETQ. The CDR3 consists of 13 residues. The CDR3, as DNA: TGCGCCAGCAGCTTCACTAAGGGGTATGGCTACACCTTC. Translated, it gives CASSFTKGYGYTF.

The gene calls are TRBV4-2 and TRBJ1-2; D remains ambiguous. CDR3 length: 14 amino acids. V lost 0 bases, J lost 2 bases, and 7 bases lay in between. CDR1 and CDR2 (germline): LGHNA, YNFKEQ. CDR3: CASSQDSANYGYTF. In DNA, the CDR3 is TGTGCCAGCAGCCAAGATTCCGCCAACTATGGCTACACCTTC.

For this clonotype: Given a much more abundant clone one base away, this may be a read error. The CDR3, as DNA: TGTGCCAGCAGTTCAGTCGATGAGCAGTACTTC. This sequence encodes CASSSVDEQYF. The chain is built from TRBV28 and TRBJ2-5; D gene uncertain. Germline CDR1 MDHEN, CDR2 SYDVKM. The CDR3 sequence is 11 residues long. Deletions cut 4 bases from V and 11 bases from J, with 11 bases between.

The chain employs TRBV29-1 and TRBJ2-5; the D is unclear. This CDR3 region has 12 residues. Trimming took off 7 bases at V and 4 bases at J, with 13 bases between the two ends. Germline V gives CDR1 SQVTM, CDR2 ANQGSEA. The CDR3 region is CSGRTGGETQYF. The CDR3 DNA reads as TGCAGCGGGCGGACGGGCGGAGAGACCCAGTACTTC. Full variable domain (remainder filled in from reference TRBV29-1 and TRBJ2-5): SAVISQKPSRDICQRGTSLTIQCQVDSQVTMMFWYRQQPGQSLTLIATANQGSEATYESGFVIDKFPISRPNLTFSTLTVSNMSPEDSSIYLCSGRTGGETQYFGPGTRLLVL.

V and J are TRBV20-1 and TRBJ2-3; 11 bases align to TRBD2. Trimming removed 6 bases from V and 3 bases from J; junction bases left unmatched: 11. From germline, CDR1 is DFQATT and CDR2 SNEGSKA (reference sequence). The CDR3 loop spans 16 amino acids. CDR3 in DNA: TGCAGTGCCCGTAGCGGGGGGGCCGTTCCTACAGATACGCAGTATTTT. Translating gives CSARSGGAVPTDTQYF.